This TCR beta chain appears in the sequencing data of a study of shared clonotypes between healthy human individuals. Overall study context: Per-donor plates numbered three CD4 naive, three CD4 memory, two CD8 naive and one CD8 memory.

The authors loaded about 0.2 ug DNA, roughly 33,000 T cell genomes, into sorted-subset replicate PCRs. Libraries were prepared by immunoSEQ multiplex PCR; TCRdb keeps only in-frame clonotypes and omits some of them. The sample lists about 110,000 clones; roughly 70% were seen once. The germline V gene has CDR1 SGDLS and CDR2 YYNGEE. CDR3 length equals 15 residues. V lost 0 bases and J lost 1, with 11 bases in between. The TCR originated in a woman aged 30 to 39 in good health. Sequencing was done on a sample of memory CD8+ T cells sorted from blood. Subset described: CD45RO+ cells pooled with CCR7-negative TemRA cells. The chain employs TRBV9 and TRBJ2-7; D uncertain. The CDR3, as DNA: TGTGCCAGCAGCGTAGGGAGTGCAGCGTCCTACGAGCAGTACTTC. This codes for CASSVGSAASYEQYF. The complete variable domain, with remaining parts taken from reference TRBV9 and TRBJ2-7, reads DSGVTQTPKHLITATGQRVTLRCSPRSGDLSVYWYQQSLDQGLQFLIQYYNGEERAKGNILERFSAQQFPDLHSELNLSSLELGDSALYFCASSVGSAASYEQYFGPGTRLTVT.